This TCR beta chain stems from a study of blood T cell repertoires in COVID-19. About the study: The United States, Italy and Spain provided the acute and convalescent COVID-19 samples. Nucleic acid was either cDNA or gDNA, and it came from T cells, B-cell-depleted T cells, or PBMCs.

CDR1 and CDR2 from the germline V gene are LGHDT and YNNKEL (reference sequence). V was trimmed by 4 bases and J by 5 bases, leaving 14 bases between them. The CDR3 has 14 residues. In the study's own analysis: Reference gene primer amplification gave nucleated cell count estimates. Only in-frame clones appear in the TCRdb table, and some are missing; sequencing was by immunoSEQ multiplex PCR. V, J and clone size derive from that table, while D and trimming were established from the DNA sequence. Of 120,000 or so clones listed, 70% to 90% were seen once; the top ten hold less than 2%. Sequencing was performed on peripheral blood. This clonotype was sampled from a human donor in a cohort sampled during active COVID-19. The chain combines TRBV3-1 (or the pseudogene TRBV3-2) with TRBJ2-5; possible D gene TRBD2, 6 bases. CDR3 region: CASSRSGGTETQYF. The CDR3 DNA is TGTGCCAGCAGCCGGAGCGGCGGGACGGAGACCCAGTACTTC.